These T cell receptor beta chains were read from a single sample in a study of human T cells and chemical hapten exposure. TCRdb reanalysed the RACE reads using MiXCR and keeps one entry per CDR3 protein. The sample shows 150,000 to 200,000 distinct CDR3 sequences, about 14% of them seen only once. Here the sequenced sample was whole blood, taken in connection with sensitization to the hapten diphenylcyclopropenone (DPC). These TCRs come from a woman aged 30 to 39 with alopecia areata. Some clones in this sample may be carry-over from other donors' samples. CDR3s include the opening cysteine and the closing phenylalanine or tryptophan.

V gene: TRBV6-7
J gene: TRBJ1-5
CDR3 protein: CASSYTRVYPQHF

V gene: TRBV4-2
J gene: TRBJ2-4
CDR3 protein: CASSPARAGGGNIQYF

V gene: TRBV7-2
J gene: TRBJ2-1
CDR3 protein: CASSLAPIRAGYNEQFF

V gene: TRBV5-1
J gene: TRBJ1-6
CDR3 protein: CASSYGTGGVSPLHF

V gene: TRBV29-1
J gene: TRBJ1-5
CDR3 protein: CSVGGGNQPQHF

V gene: TRBV12-3/TRBV12-4
J gene: TRBJ2-2
CDR3 protein: CASSFGGNRPNTGELFF

V gene: TRBV2
J gene: TRBJ2-2
CDR3 protein: CASTVGPAGATNTGELFF

V gene: TRBV9
J gene: TRBJ1-1
CDR3 protein: CASRGTLDTEAFF

V gene: TRBV12-3/TRBV12-4
J gene: TRBJ2-2
CDR3 protein: CASSLVMGTGELFF

V gene: TRBV19
J gene: TRBJ1-5
CDR3 protein: CASRPGSNQPQHF

V gene: TRBV10-3
J gene: TRBJ2-7
CDR3 protein: CAIRETGQTYEQYF

V gene: TRBV3-1
J gene: TRBJ2-1
CDR3 protein: CASSQRGTSGMNEQFF

V gene: TRBV7-6
J gene: TRBJ2-3
CDR3 protein: CASSPWTGGTDTQYF

V gene: TRBV12-3/TRBV12-4
J gene: TRBJ1-1
CDR3 protein: CASCLGAPTEAFF

V gene: TRBV19
J gene: TRBJ1-5
CDR3 protein: CATRRGPNSNQPQHF

V gene: TRBV6-2/TRBV6-3
J gene: TRBJ2-4
CDR3 protein: CASRDIENIQYF

V gene: TRBV6-5
J gene: TRBJ2-7
CDR3 protein: CASSYSAGYEQYF

V gene: TRBV18
J gene: TRBJ2-7
CDR3 protein: CASSPTELSYEQYF

V gene: TRBV7-6
J gene: TRBJ2-7
CDR3 protein: CASSLGADYEQYF

V gene: TRBV10-2
J gene: TRBJ2-3
CDR3 protein: CASGNSGRILDTQYF

V gene: TRBV20-1
J gene: TRBJ1-5
CDR3 protein: CSAIGGTGRLKPQHF

V gene: TRBV5-6
J gene: TRBJ1-5
CDR3 protein: CASSLGQADNQPQHF

V gene: TRBV29-1
J gene: TRBJ2-3
CDR3 protein: CSSRTLAPSTDTQYF

V gene: TRBV7-2
J gene: TRBJ1-2
CDR3 protein: CASSPAPGQGYGYTF

V gene: TRBV18
J gene: TRBJ2-5
CDR3 protein: CASSPTEGETQYF

V gene: TRBV7-8
J gene: TRBJ2-1
CDR3 protein: CASSLGAGSSSYNEQFF

V gene: TRBV20-1
J gene: TRBJ2-7
CDR3 protein: CSAHSTTSGSYEQYF

V gene: TRBV3-1
J gene: TRBJ2-7
CDR3 protein: CASSQDAGLNYEQYF

V gene: TRBV5-1
J gene: TRBJ1-1
CDR3 protein: CASSLLENTEAFF

V gene: TRBV20-1
J gene: TRBJ2-3
CDR3 protein: CSAILAGVTDTQYF

V gene: TRBV7-2
J gene: TRBJ2-1
CDR3 protein: CASSSRTGGRFF

V gene: TRBV9
J gene: TRBJ2-7
CDR3 protein: CASSVGPEPLSYEQYF

V gene: TRBV2
J gene: TRBJ2-7
CDR3 protein: CASSGQIKYEQYF

V gene: TRBV27
J gene: TRBJ2-3
CDR3 protein: CASGNRYDTDTQYF

V gene: TRBV11-1
J gene: TRBJ2-3
CDR3 protein: CASRSTSSGTGRGTSHTQYF

V gene: TRBV28
J gene: TRBJ1-2
CDR3 protein: CASSLRIGRGDGYTF

V gene: TRBV9
J gene: TRBJ2-7
CDR3 protein: CASSPEPAGPPGEQYF

V gene: TRBV20-1
J gene: TRBJ1-6
CDR3 protein: CSARKQGGSNSPLHF

V gene: TRBV29-1
J gene: TRBJ2-1
CDR3 protein: CSVDLGGTSGDNEQFF

V gene: TRBV18
J gene: TRBJ1-1
CDR3 protein: CASSPIGGNTEAFF

V gene: TRBV28
J gene: TRBJ1-1
CDR3 protein: CASRERTGRNTEAFF

V gene: TRBV11-2
J gene: TRBJ1-2
CDR3 protein: CASSLESIYYGYTF

V gene: TRBV5-4
J gene: TRBJ2-1
CDR3 protein: CASSPAGRAGLVDEQFF

V gene: TRBV12-3/TRBV12-4
J gene: TRBJ1-2
CDR3 protein: CASSPGRAWSGYTF

V gene: TRBV12-3/TRBV12-4
J gene: TRBJ1-4
CDR3 protein: CASSLSGYEKLFF

V gene: TRBV4-3
J gene: TRBJ1-6
CDR3 protein: CASSQEWNRGASPLHF

V gene: TRBV29-1
J gene: TRBJ2-7
CDR3 protein: CSVEAGDEQYF

V gene: TRBV29-1
J gene: TRBJ2-5
CDR3 protein: CSVVRSQETQYF

V gene: TRBV5-1
J gene: TRBJ2-2
CDR3 protein: CASSRDSFTGELFF

V gene: TRBV6-6
J gene: TRBJ2-7
CDR3 protein: CASSYFGDNSYEQYF

V gene: TRBV6-1
J gene: TRBJ1-1
CDR3 protein: CASSSPGQGYTEAFF

V gene: TRBV23-1
J gene: TRBJ1-1
CDR3 protein: CASTPGGQNTEAFF

V gene: TRBV20-1
J gene: TRBJ1-2
CDR3 protein: CSAWDRAGYGYTF

V gene: TRBV14
J gene: TRBJ2-4
CDR3 protein: CASSQASGGRDIQYF

V gene: TRBV7-2
J gene: TRBJ1-3
CDR3 protein: CASSLRGIFSGNTIYF

V gene: TRBV21-1
J gene: TRBJ2-5
CDR3 protein: CASSRDWRMETQYF

V gene: TRBV7-2
J gene: TRBJ1-1
CDR3 protein: CALDRGPNTEAFF

V gene: TRBV20-1
J gene: TRBJ2-2
CDR3 protein: CSVQGQGGTGELFF